This T cell receptor beta chain is from a study of Graves' ophthalmopathy and Graves' hyperthyroidism. This CDR3 is built from 12 residues. Trimming took 5 bases from V and 0 from J, leaving 4 bases between them. This clonotype was recorded many times. The TCR beta CDR3 regions underwent amplification from RNA transcripts. HTBI primers served in a first-round RT-PCR, which a second-round multiplex PCR followed. TCRdb itself ran the multiplex PCR reads through MiXCR, one entry per CDR3 protein. The table has some 370,000 distinct CDR3 sequences, roughly 15% seen once; the top ten hold about 2.4%. The chain joins TRBV12-3 or TRBV12-4 to TRBJ1-2, with D hard to call. This sequence was found in an adult woman with stable Graves' hyperthyroidism. The sequencing input was peripheral blood. CDR3 sequence reads: CASSNTNYGYTF. CDR3 DNA sequence: TGTGCCAGCAGTAATACTAACTATGGCTACACCTTC.